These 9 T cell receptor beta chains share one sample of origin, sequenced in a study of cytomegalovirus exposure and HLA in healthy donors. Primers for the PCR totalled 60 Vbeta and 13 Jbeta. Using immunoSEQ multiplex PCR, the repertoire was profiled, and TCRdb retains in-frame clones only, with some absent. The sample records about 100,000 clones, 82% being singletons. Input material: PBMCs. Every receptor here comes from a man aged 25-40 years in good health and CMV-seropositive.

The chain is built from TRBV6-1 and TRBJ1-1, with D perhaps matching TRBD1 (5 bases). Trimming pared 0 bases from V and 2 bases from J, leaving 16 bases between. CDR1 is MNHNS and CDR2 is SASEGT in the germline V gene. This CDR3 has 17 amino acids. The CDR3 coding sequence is TGTGCCAGCAGTGAAGCTCAGGACATATTAGTAAACACTGAAGCTTTCTTT. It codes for CASSEAQDILVNTEAFF.

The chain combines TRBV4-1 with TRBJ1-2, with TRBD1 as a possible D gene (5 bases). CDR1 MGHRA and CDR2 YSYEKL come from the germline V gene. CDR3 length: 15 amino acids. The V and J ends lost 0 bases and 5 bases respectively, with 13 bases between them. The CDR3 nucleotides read TGCGCCAGCAGCCAAGAAGGTCGGAGGGGATATGGCTACACCTTC. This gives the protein CASSQEGRRGYGYTF.

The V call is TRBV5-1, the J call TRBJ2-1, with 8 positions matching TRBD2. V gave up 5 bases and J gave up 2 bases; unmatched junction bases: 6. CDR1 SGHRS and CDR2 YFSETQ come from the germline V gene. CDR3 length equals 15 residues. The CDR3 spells CASRFTSGTYNEQFF. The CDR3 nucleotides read TGCGCCAGCAGGTTCACTAGCGGAACCTACAATGAGCAGTTCTTC.

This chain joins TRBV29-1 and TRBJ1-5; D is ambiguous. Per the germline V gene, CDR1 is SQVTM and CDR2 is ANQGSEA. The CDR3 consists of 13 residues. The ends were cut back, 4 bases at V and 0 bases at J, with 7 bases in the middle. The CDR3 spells CSVGRDSNQPQHF. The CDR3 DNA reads TGCAGCGTTGGGAGGGATAGCAATCAGCCCCAGCATTTT.

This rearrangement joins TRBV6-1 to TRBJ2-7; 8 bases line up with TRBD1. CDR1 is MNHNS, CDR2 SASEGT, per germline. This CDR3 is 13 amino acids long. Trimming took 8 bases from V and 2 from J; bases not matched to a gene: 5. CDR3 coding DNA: TGTGCCAGCGTAAGGACAGGGACCTACGAGCAGTACTTC. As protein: CASVRTGTYEQYF.

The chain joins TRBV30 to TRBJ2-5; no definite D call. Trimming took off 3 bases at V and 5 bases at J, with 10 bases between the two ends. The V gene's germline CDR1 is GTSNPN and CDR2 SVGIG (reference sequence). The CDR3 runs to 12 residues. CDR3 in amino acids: CAWSTRWETQYF. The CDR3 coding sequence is TGTGCCTGGAGCACAAGATGGGAGACCCAGTACTTC. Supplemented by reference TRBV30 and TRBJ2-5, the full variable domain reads SQTIHQWPATLVQPVGSPLSLECTVEGTSNPNLYWYRQAAGRGLQLLFYSVGIGQISSEVPQNLSASRPQDRQFILSSKKLLLSDSGFYLCAWSTRWETQYFGPGTRLLVL.

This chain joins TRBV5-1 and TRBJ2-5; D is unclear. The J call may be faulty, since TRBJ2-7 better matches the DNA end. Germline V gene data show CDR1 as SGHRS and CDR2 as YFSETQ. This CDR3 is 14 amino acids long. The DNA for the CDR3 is TGCGCCAGCAGCTTGGAGAGGCTCTCCTACGAGCAGTACTTC. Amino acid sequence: CASSLERLSYEQYF.

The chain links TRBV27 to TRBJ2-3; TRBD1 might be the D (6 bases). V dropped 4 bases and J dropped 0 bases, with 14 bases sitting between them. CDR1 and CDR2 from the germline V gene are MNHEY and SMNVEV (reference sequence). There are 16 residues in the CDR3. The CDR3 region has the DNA TGTGCCAGCAGTTCTTGGGCAGGGGCTAGCACAGATACGCAGTATTTT. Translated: CASSSWAGASTDTQYF.

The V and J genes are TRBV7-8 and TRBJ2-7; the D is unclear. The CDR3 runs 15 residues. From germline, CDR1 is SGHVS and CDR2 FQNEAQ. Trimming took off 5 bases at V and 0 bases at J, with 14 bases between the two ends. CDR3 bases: TGTGCCAGCAGCGCATTAACAGCTAACTCCTACGAGCAGTACTTC. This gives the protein CASSALTANSYEQYF.